This TCR beta chain was obtained from a study of T cells in Graves' hyperthyroidism and ophthalmopathy. A few counts support this clonotype. What it binds is unknown. Germline CDR1 and CDR2: DFQATT and SNEGSKA (reference sequence). CDR3 length: 14 residues. J lost 13 bases, V lost 2 bases, and 13 bases had no gene match. Patients showing uncontrolled infection, other autoimmune disease, pregnancy or lactation were ineligible. Findings and limits, study-wide: Ophthalmopathy cases were set apart from stable hyperthyroidism by a 13 V-J model. Prediction of ophthalmopathy progression came a median approximately 6 months pre-onset.

The source material, RNA transcripts, was used to amplify TCR beta CDR3 regions. The TCR CDR3 was amplified in a first-round RT-PCR using the HTBI primer set. TCRdb re-called the multiplex PCR reads through MiXCR, storing one row per CDR3 protein. This table holds over 250,000 distinct CDR3 sequences, about 20% found once. The sample comprised blood. This chain uses TRBV20-1 with TRBJ2-3; TRBD2 aligns across 9 bases. The clonotype was recovered from a man between 25 and 39 years old with Graves' ophthalmopathy. DNA for the CDR3: TGCAGTGCTAGACCACGGATAGGGACTAGCAAGGAGTATTTT. Its translation: CSARPRIGTSKEYF.